The 25 T cell receptor beta chains listed next were all sequenced from one sample in a study of graft-versus-host responses after intestinal transplantation. Sequencing used immunoSEQ multiplex PCR; TCRdb keeps in-frame clones, though not all of them. Of some 130,000 clones in the sample, 85% to 95% were seen once. Their specific antigens are unknown. This sample comprised unstimulated CD8+ T cells sorted from spleen or lymph node cells, obtained before intestinal transplant. The receptors originated from a human donor who received an intestinal transplant.

Points on this clone: At one of its ends the junction is not consistent with the germline gene, which may arise from a read error. The V and J genes are TRBV28 and TRBJ1-3; D may be TRBD1 (5 bases). CDR1 is MDHEN and CDR2 is SYDVKM in the germline V gene. This CDR3 has 13 residues. CDR3 bases: TGTGCCAGCAGTTTTGGGCAGGGAAGCACCATATATTTT. Translating gives CASSFGQGSTIYF. The full variable domain, in which reference TRBV28 and TRBJ1-3 provide the parts outside the CDR3, is DVKVTQSSRYLVKRTGEKVFLECVQDMDHENMFWYRQDPGLGLRLIYFSYDVKMKEKGDIPEGYSVSREKKERFSLILESASTNQTSMYLCASSFGQGSTIYFGEGSWLTVV.

The CDR3 sequence is CASSLRGNEQYF. In DNA, the CDR3 is TGTGCCAGCAGCCTTCGCGGGAACGAGCAGTACTTC. The chain has TRBV2 and TRBJ2-7; tentatively, D is TRBD2 (6 bases). Trimming took off 6 bases at V and 5 bases at J, with 11 bases between the two ends. The CDR3 is made up of 12 amino acids. CDR1 is SNHLY, CDR2 FYNNEI, per germline.

The CDR3: CASRVGEGNTGELFF. Written as DNA, the CDR3 is TGTGCCAGCAGAGTGGGGGAGGGAAACACCGGGGAGCTGTTTTTT. V usage is TRBV2 and J usage is TRBJ2-2; TRBD2 matches 7 bases. From germline, CDR1 is SNHLY and CDR2 FYNNEI. The CDR3 spans 15 residues. With 6 bases clipped from V and 2 bases from J, the junction kept 6 bases outside the gene matches.

This clone was recorded a few times. The chain uses TRBV14 and TRBJ1-4; TRBD1 matches 8 bases. This CDR3 has 15 residues. The ends lost 0 bases at V and 6 bases at J; junction bases unmatched: 3. The V gene's germline CDR1 is SGHDN and CDR2 FVKESK. Here the CDR3 reads CASSQEDRGHEKLFF. The CDR3 DNA sequence: TGTGCCAGCAGCCAAGAAGACAGGGGACATGAAAAACTGTTTTTT.

This clone has only one observation. The V gene is TRBV28, the J gene TRBJ2-3; no reliable D call. Trimming removed 3 bases at V and 5 bases at J, with 21 bases between. This CDR3 contains 17 residues. Germline CDR1 reads MDHEN; CDR2 reads SYDVKM. CDR3 DNA: TGTGCCAGCAGTTTTTCCGCTTCTGAGAGCACACGAGATACGCAGTATTTT. Translated, it gives CASSFSASESTRDTQYF. The full variable domain, completed using reference TRBV28 and TRBJ2-3, is DVKVTQSSRYLVKRTGEKVFLECVQDMDHENMFWYRQDPGLGLRLIYFSYDVKMKEKGDIPEGYSVSREKKERFSLILESASTNQTSMYLCASSFSASESTRDTQYFGPGTRLTVL.

The chain employs TRBV4-3 and TRBJ2-6; perhaps TRBD2 as D (6 bases). This CDR3 contains 19 residues. Germline-derived CDR1 and CDR2 are LGHNA and YSLEER. V lost 0 bases and J 0 bases, leaving 15 bases between the germline ends. Here the CDR3 reads CASSQEEEGGRSGANVLTF. CDR3 nucleotide sequence: TGCGCCAGCAGCCAAGAGGAGGAGGGCGGGCGCTCTGGGGCCAACGTCCTGACTTTC.

This clone was counted a single time. The V and J genes are TRBV19 and TRBJ2-3, with no clear D. Germline CDR1 is LNHDA and CDR2 is SQIVND (reference sequence). The CDR3 runs 11 residues. Trimming pared 7 bases from V and 6 bases from J, leaving 8 bases between. DNA for the CDR3: TGTGCCAGTATGGAGCTGGATACGCAGTATTTT. Translating it yields CASMELDTQYF.

This clone was counted once. For the CDR3, the DNA is TGTGCCACCAGCAGACGATCCTCAGGGGAGCAGTTCTTC. It codes for CATSRRSSGEQFF. The V call is TRBV15, the J call TRBJ2-1, with D perhaps TRBD1 (5 bases). The CDR3 is 13 residues long. The germline V gene encodes CDR1 LNHNV and CDR2 YYDKDF (reference sequence). V was clipped by 2 bases and J by 10 bases, with 12 bases between them.

This chain joins TRBV29-1 and TRBJ1-1, with D unresolved. The V end lost 4 bases, the J end lost 6 bases, and 12 bases lay between the germline ends. Germline CDR1 is SQVTM and CDR2 is ANQGSEA. The CDR3 length is 12 residues. CDR3 region: CSVGSVNAEAFF. CDR3 bases: TGCAGCGTTGGGAGCGTAAACGCTGAAGCTTTCTTT.

The chain uses TRBV28 and TRBJ1-5; D not resolved. The CDR3 consists of 15 residues. With 1 base removed from V and 6 bases from J, the gap between germline ends came to 13 bases. Germline CDR1 and CDR2: MDHEN and SYDVKM. This CDR3 is CASSLYGPGGQPQHF. The CDR3 DNA reads TGTGCCAGCAGTTTATATGGACCTGGAGGTCAGCCCCAGCATTTT.

V gene TRBV10-3 combines with J gene TRBJ2-7, with D hard to call. Germline V gives CDR1 ENHRY, CDR2 SYGVKD. Trimming pared 5 bases from V and 5 bases from J, leaving 10 bases between. The CDR3 consists of 12 residues. CDR3 loop: CAISYPGDEQYF. The DNA for the CDR3 is TGTGCCATCAGTTACCCGGGCGACGAGCAGTACTTC.

The rearrangement links TRBV28 to TRBJ1-5; no clear D. The V gene's germline CDR1 is MDHEN and CDR2 SYDVKM. This CDR3 comprises 16 residues. Trimming shortened V by 0 bases and J by 0 bases, and 9 bases separated the two germline ends. The CDR3 spells CASSLWAGNSNQPQHF. CDR3 nucleotides: TGTGCCAGCAGTTTATGGGCAGGAAATAGCAATCAGCCCCAGCATTTT.

This chain's CDR3 is CASSPEGNTIYF. CDR3 nucleotides: TGTGCCAGCAGCCCGGAGGGAAACACCATATATTTT. The chain uses TRBV28 and TRBJ1-3; D gene ambiguous. V was shortened by 6 bases and J by 4 bases, with 7 bases between the two germline ends. The CDR3 loop spans 12 amino acids. Germline V gives CDR1 MDHEN, CDR2 SYDVKM.

The chain links TRBV7-2 to TRBJ1-1, with TRBD1 identical over 7 bases. The V gene end was trimmed by 1 base and the J gene end by 2 bases; junction bases not matched to a gene: 7. Germline assignment: CDR1 SGHTA and CDR2 FQGNSA. The CDR3 runs to 16 residues. CDR3 region: CASSLVRRTGNTEAFF. The CDR3 DNA sequence: TGTGCCAGCAGCTTAGTGCGTAGGACAGGCAACACTGAAGCTTTCTTT.

This chain connects TRBV28 to TRBJ1-5; D uncertain. This CDR3 comprises 14 residues. Germline V gives CDR1 MDHEN, CDR2 SYDVKM. Between the trimmed V and J ends, which lost 3 bases and 4 bases, there was a span of 10 bases. The CDR3 loop is CASSFFSRNQPQHF. Written as DNA, the CDR3 is TGTGCCAGCAGTTTTTTCTCTCGAAATCAGCCCCAGCATTTT.

This chain links TRBV11-2 with TRBJ2-7; D is possibly TRBD2 (5 bases). Trimming removed 1 base from V and 2 bases from J, with 9 bases in between. Germline CDR1 SGHAT, CDR2 FQNNGV. This CDR3 comprises 14 residues. CDR3 loop: CASSLVPTTYEQYF. The DNA of the CDR3 is TGTGCCAGCAGCTTAGTCCCGACTACCTACGAGCAGTACTTC.

The DNA of the CDR3 is TGTGCCAGCAGCTTAGGGCTCGGTGGGAGCAATCAGCCCCAGCATTTT. As protein: CASSLGLGGSNQPQHF. The gene calls are TRBV7-8 and TRBJ1-5; no reliable D call. CDR1 and CDR2 (germline): SGHVS, FQNEAQ. V was trimmed by 1 base and J by 1 base, leaving 11 bases between them. The CDR3 is 16 residues long.

The rearrangement links TRBV2 to TRBJ2-2; a possible D gene is TRBD1 (5 bases). Trimming left V 3 bases short and J 7 bases short, with 9 bases between. The CDR3 is 13 residues long. Germline CDR1 and CDR2: SNHLY and FYNNEI. This CDR3 reads CASSDRAHGELFF. The DNA of the CDR3 is TGTGCCAGCAGTGACAGGGCCCACGGGGAGCTGTTTTTT.

V gene TRBV7-8 combines with J gene TRBJ2-1; TRBD1 aligns across 10 bases. This CDR3 region has 17 residues. The J segment lost 8 bases and the V segment lost 5 bases, leaving 15 bases of the junction unmatched. The germline V gene encodes CDR1 SGHVS and CDR2 FQNEAQ. The CDR3 sequence is CASSPRRGQGLGYEQFF. The CDR3 coding sequence is TGTGCCAGCAGCCCCCGGCGGGGACAGGGGCTTGGATATGAGCAGTTCTTC.

This clone was observed a single time. The gene calls are TRBV11-2 and TRBJ2-1; the match to TRBD2 covers 14 bases. Unmatched junction bases numbered 5, after V lost 4 bases and J lost 6 bases. This CDR3 comprises 16 residues. Germline V gene sequence: CDR1 SGHAT, CDR2 FQNNGV. The CDR3 coding sequence is TGTGCCAGCAGCTGGGGACTAGCGGGAGATCGCAATGAGCAGTTCTTC. Residues: CASSWGLAGDRNEQFF.

Only one count was recorded for this clone. This chain joins TRBV7-8 and TRBJ2-7; 11 bases align to TRBD2. Germline loops: CDR1 SGHVS, CDR2 FQNEAQ. J gave up 6 bases and V 5 bases, and 30 bases lay outside the gene matches. The CDR3 sequence is 22 residues long. Written as DNA, the CDR3 is TGTGCCAGCAGCCCGCCGTGGACAGGCAAAATTCCGGGACTAGCGGTTTTTCTCGAGCAGTACTTC. Its protein product is CASSPPWTGKIPGLAVFLEQYF.

This clone was recorded a few times. The chain combines TRBV10-3 with TRBJ2-7; TRBD2 matches at 8 bases. This CDR3 has 17 residues. Trimming at V came to 4 bases and at J to 2 bases, leaving 13 bases not matched to a gene. CDR1 ENHRY and CDR2 SYGVKD come from the germline V gene. The CDR3 here is CAISGLSVAGKPYEQYF. The CDR3 nucleotides are TGTGCCATCAGTGGGTTGTCGGTAGCGGGAAAACCCTACGAGCAGTACTTC.

This chain uses TRBV7-6 with TRBJ2-7; possible D gene TRBD2, 5 bases. CDR3 size: 14 residues. V lost 0 bases and J lost 4, with 10 bases in between. Germline values: CDR1 SGHVS, CDR2 FNYEAQ. CDR3 loop: CASSLARREYEQYF. The CDR3 nucleotides are TGTGCCAGCAGCTTAGCGCGTCGGGAATACGAGCAGTACTTC.

This rearrangement joins TRBV4-3 to TRBJ2-5, with 9 bases matching TRBD1. Trimming cost V 4 bases and J 5 bases; bases outside gene matches: 11. The V gene's germline CDR1 is LGHNA and CDR2 YSLEER. The CDR3 spans 16 residues. The DNA of the CDR3 is TGCGCCAGCAGCCCTGGGACAGGGTTGATGTCGGAGACCCAGTACTTC. Its protein is CASSPGTGLMSETQYF.

Note on this clone: Other DNA sequences of this sample code for an identical CDR3. This chain connects TRBV7-8 to TRBJ2-1; no clear D. The CDR3 sequence is 18 residues long. CDR1 is SGHVS, CDR2 FQNEAQ, per germline. Trimming cost V 9 bases and J 0 bases, with 24 bases left between them. The CDR3: CASSPLSLEPSSYNEQFF. The CDR3 nucleotides are TGTGCCAGTAGCCCCCTAAGTCTAGAGCCGAGCTCCTACAATGAGCAGTTCTTC.